The clone carrying this T cell receptor (beta chain) was detected only a few times. The antigen is undetermined. This CDR3 contains 13 residues. With V trimmed by 6 bases and J by 6 bases, 4 bases remained unmatched. Germline-derived CDR1 and CDR2 are SNHLY and FYNNEI. The data stem from a study of response to subunit inactivated influenza vaccine. TCRdb reanalysed the RT-PCR reads using MiXCR and keeps one entry per CDR3 protein. The sample contains approximately 730,000 distinct CDR3 sequences, about 14% of which appear only once. Study observations and caveats: Authors suggested each seasonal flu vaccination may recruit only limited numbers of new T cells.

The sample was PBMCs from blood, taken less than 15 days before vaccination. The V and J genes are TRBV2 and TRBJ2-4, with TRBD1 matching over 8 bases. This receptor was taken from a man aged 50 to 59 who received an inactivated influenza vaccine. The CDR3 nucleotides read TGTGCCAGCAGGACAGGACAGGGAAACATTCAGTACTTC. Its protein is CASRTGQGNIQYF.